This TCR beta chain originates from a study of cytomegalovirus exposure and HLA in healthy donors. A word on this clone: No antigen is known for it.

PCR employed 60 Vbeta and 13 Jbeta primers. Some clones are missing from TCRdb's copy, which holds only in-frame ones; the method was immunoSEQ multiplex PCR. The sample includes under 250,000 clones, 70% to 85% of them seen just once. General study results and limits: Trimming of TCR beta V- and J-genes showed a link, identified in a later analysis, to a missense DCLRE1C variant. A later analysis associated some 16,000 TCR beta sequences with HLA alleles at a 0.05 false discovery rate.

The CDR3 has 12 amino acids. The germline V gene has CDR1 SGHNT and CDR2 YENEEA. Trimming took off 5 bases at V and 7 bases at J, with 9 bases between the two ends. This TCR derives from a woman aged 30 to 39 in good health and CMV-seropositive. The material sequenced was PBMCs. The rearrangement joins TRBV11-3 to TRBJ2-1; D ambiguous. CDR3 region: CASSLTENEQFF. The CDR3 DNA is TGTGCCAGCAGCCTGACTGAGAATGAGCAGTTCTTC.